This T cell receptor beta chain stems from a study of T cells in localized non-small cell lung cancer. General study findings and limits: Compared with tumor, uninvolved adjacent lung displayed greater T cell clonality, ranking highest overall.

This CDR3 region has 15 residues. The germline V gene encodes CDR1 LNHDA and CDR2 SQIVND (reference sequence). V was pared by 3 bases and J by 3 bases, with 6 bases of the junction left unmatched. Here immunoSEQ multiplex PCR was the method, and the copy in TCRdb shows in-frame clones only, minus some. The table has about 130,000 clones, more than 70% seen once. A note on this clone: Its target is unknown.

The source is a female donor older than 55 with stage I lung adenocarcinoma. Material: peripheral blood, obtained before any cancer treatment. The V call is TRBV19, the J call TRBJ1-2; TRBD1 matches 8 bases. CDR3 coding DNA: TGTGCCAGTAGTATCCCCAGGGGGCCTTACTATGGCTACACCTTC. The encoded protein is CASSIPRGPYYGYTF.